Presented here are 25 T cell receptor beta chains from one specimen sequenced in a study of blood T cell repertoires in COVID-19. The table came from immunoSEQ multiplex PCR; TCRdb's copy has only in-frame clones and leaves some out. The table includes 120,000 to 150,000 clones, roughly 80% detected once. The specimen sequenced was peripheral blood. Source of these receptors: a human donor in a cohort sampled during active COVID-19.

CDR3 amino acids: CASSQKEQGNIQYF. The CDR3, as DNA: TGCGCCAGCAGTCAAAAGGAACAGGGAAACATTCAGTACTTC. The chain combines TRBV23-1 with TRBJ2-4; possibly TRBD1 for D (6 bases). TRBV23-1 is filed as an ORF, its function uncertain. The CDR3 totals 14 residues. V lost 2 bases, J lost 6 bases, and 11 bases lay in between.

The chain joins TRBV14 to TRBJ2-1; 11 bases are a match to TRBD2. CDR1 and CDR2 from the germline V gene are SGHDN and FVKESK. J gave up 6 bases and V 2 bases, and 9 bases lay outside the gene matches. CDR3 size: 17 residues. The CDR3 sequence: CASSQTLAGGPRNEQFF. DNA of the CDR3: TGTGCCAGCAGCCAAACTTTAGCGGGAGGGCCTCGCAATGAGCAGTTCTTC.

The CDR3 loop is CASSEQGFNQPQHF. The CDR3, as DNA: TGTGCCAGCAGTGAACAGGGGTTCAATCAGCCCCAGCATTTT. The chain is built from TRBV6-1 and TRBJ1-5; TRBD1 might be the D (6 bases). This CDR3 is 14 amino acids long. Trimming stripped 2 bases from V and 3 bases from J, with 8 bases between. In germline, CDR1 is MNHNS, CDR2 SASEGT.

The rearrangement joins TRBV28 to TRBJ2-3; 8 bases map to TRBD1. The V gene's germline CDR1 is MDHEN and CDR2 SYDVKM. V lost 7 bases to trimming and J lost 5 bases; unmatched junction nucleotides: 8. This CDR3 comprises 14 residues. As DNA, the CDR3 is TGTGCCAGCAACGTCAGGGGGCGCGGAGATACGCAGTATTTT. It yields the protein CASNVRGRGDTQYF.

V gene TRBV11-2 combines with J gene TRBJ1-2; a weak D match, TRBD1 (5 bases). V was cut by 0 bases and J by 7 bases, with 6 bases left in between. Germline V gives CDR1 SGHAT, CDR2 FQNNGV. This CDR3 comprises 12 residues. In DNA form, the CDR3 reads TGTGCCAGCAGCTTAGACAGGGTTGGCTACACCTTC. Protein product: CASSLDRVGYTF.

This clone was recorded many times. The rearrangement joins TRBV4-1 to TRBJ2-4; 12 nucleotides agree with TRBD2. CDR3 length: 17 amino acids. Germline V lookup: CDR1 MGHRA, CDR2 YSYEKL. V lost 1 base, J lost 6 bases, and 7 bases stayed unmatched. CDR3 region: CASSQGPSGGGGNIQYF. In nucleotides, the CDR3 is TGCGCCAGCAGCCAAGGCCCTAGCGGGGGGGGCGGAAACATTCAGTACTTC.

The chain employs TRBV7-9 and TRBJ2-2, with 8 bases that match TRBD2. The CDR3 length is 14 residues. The V gene end was trimmed by 2 bases and the J gene end by 7 bases; junction bases not matched to a gene: 3. Germline CDR1 SEHNR, CDR2 FQNEAQ (reference sequence). The DNA for the CDR3 is TGTGCCAGCAGCTTACCTGCGGGGGGCGGGGAGCTGTTTTTT. This codes for CASSLPAGGGELFF.

The chain is built from TRBV5-5 and TRBJ2-7; 11 bases map to TRBD2. Per the germline V gene, CDR1 is SGHKS and CDR2 is YYEKEE (reference sequence). The CDR3 runs 13 residues. V lost 4 bases to trimming and J lost 12 bases; unmatched junction nucleotides: 9. CDR3 protein: CASSAGTSGRWYV. The CDR3 DNA reads TGTGCCAGCAGCGCCGGGACTAGCGGACGATGGTACGTC.

The chain joins TRBV19 to TRBJ1-2; D unclear. This CDR3 is built from 15 residues. V was shortened by 3 bases and J by 6 bases, with 17 bases between the two germline ends. Germline V gene data show CDR1 as LNHDA and CDR2 as SQIVND (reference sequence). CDR3 sequence (DNA): TGTGCCAGTAGTATTTCGGATGGAGGGCACAATGGCTACACCTTC. This gives the protein CASSISDGGHNGYTF.

V and J are TRBV6-5 and TRBJ2-6; D uncertain. Trimming took off 6 bases at V and 3 bases at J, with 12 bases between the two ends. This CDR3 contains 15 residues. From germline, CDR1 is MNHEY and CDR2 SVGAGI. Here the CDR3 reads CASSSFVFGANVLTF. In DNA, the CDR3 is TGTGCCAGCAGCTCGTTTGTTTTTGGGGCCAACGTCCTGACTTTC.

The chain recombines TRBV19 with TRBJ1-5; maybe TRBD1 (5 bases). CDR1 is LNHDA and CDR2 is SQIVND in the germline V gene (reference sequence). The CDR3 covers 14 residues. The V and J ends lost 5 bases and 0 bases respectively, with 8 bases between them. The CDR3 bases are TGTGCCAGTAGTTATGGGGCTAGCAATCAGCCCCAGCATTTT. It encodes CASSYGASNQPQHF.

This chain connects TRBV2 to TRBJ2-2; D perhaps matches TRBD2 (6 bases). Germline CDR1 reads SNHLY; CDR2 reads FYNNEI. This CDR3 has 18 amino acids. V lost 1 base, J lost 2 bases, and 17 bases lay in between. The CDR3 protein is CASSEVVMAGTNTGELFF. CDR3 in DNA: TGTGCCAGCAGTGAAGTGGTGATGGCGGGGACCAACACCGGGGAGCTGTTTTTT.

The rearrangement uses TRBV5-5 and TRBJ1-6; 7 bases align to TRBD1. With 3 bases clipped from V and 4 bases from J, the junction kept 7 bases outside the gene matches. The CDR3 spans 16 residues. Germline CDR1 reads SGHKS; CDR2 reads YYEKEE (reference sequence). CDR3 sequence: CASSSLTGRYNSPLHF. CDR3 DNA sequence: TGTGCCAGCAGCTCCCTGACAGGGAGGTATAATTCACCCCTCCACTTT.

This chain connects TRBV19 to TRBJ1-6; 9 nucleotides match TRBD1. V shed 6 bases, J shed 10 bases, and the junction held 4 bases outside the gene matches. This CDR3 has 13 residues. The germline gives CDR1 LNHDA, CDR2 SQIVND (reference sequence). The CDR3 coding sequence is TGTGCCAGTAGACAGGGGGCCGGGTCACCCCTCCACTTT. Protein product: CASRQGAGSPLHF.

The V call is TRBV19, the J call TRBJ2-6; D gene unclear. CDR1 and CDR2 (germline): LNHDA, SQIVND (reference sequence). V lost 3 bases, J lost 2 bases, and 8 bases lay in between. The CDR3 contains 15 residues. The CDR3 sequence is CASSIDTAGANVLTF. The CDR3 DNA is TGTGCCAGTAGTATCGACACTGCTGGGGCCAACGTCCTGACTTTC. The complete variable domain, with remaining parts taken from reference TRBV19 and TRBJ2-6, reads DGGITQSPKYLFRKEGQNVTLSCEQNLNHDAMYWYRQDPGQGLRLIYYSQIVNDFQKGDIAEGYSVSREKKESFPLTVTSAQKNPTAFYLCASSIDTAGANVLTFGAGSRLTVL.

The chain uses TRBV10-3 and TRBJ2-1; 14 nucleotides agree with TRBD2. Trimming took 10 bases from V and 13 from J; bases not matched to a gene: 15. CDR1 and CDR2 from the germline V gene are ENHRY and SYGVKD. This CDR3 spans 15 amino acids. CDR3 sequence: CATRGGGLAGVFQFF. Written as DNA, the CDR3 is TGTGCCACCCGCGGGGGGGGACTAGCGGGAGTGTTCCAGTTCTTC.

CDR3 sequence (DNA): TGTGCCAGTAGTGCTACGGCAGGCCACCTCCACTTT. Translation gives CASSATAGHLHF. The rearrangement joins TRBV19 to TRBJ1-6, with D unclear. Trimming took 5 bases from V and 15 from J, leaving 14 bases between them. In germline, CDR1 is LNHDA, CDR2 SQIVND (reference sequence). The CDR3 runs to 12 residues.

The chain couples TRBV5-6 to TRBJ1-1, with 9 bases aligning to TRBD1. V was clipped by 1 base and J by 5 bases; unmatched bases: 3. CDR1 and CDR2 from the germline V gene are SGHDT and YYEEEE. This CDR3 contains 14 residues. The CDR3 is CASSLNRGRTEAFF. CDR3 in DNA: TGTGCCAGCAGCTTGAACAGGGGGCGGACTGAAGCTTTCTTT.

This clone was found once. The gene calls are TRBV5-1 and TRBJ1-1; 8 positions match TRBD1. The germline CDR1 and CDR2 sequences are SGHRS and YFSETQ. CDR3 length: 14 amino acids. V was pared by 0 bases and J by 4 bases, with 2 bases of the junction left unmatched. CDR3 residues: CASSLDRGATEAFF. The CDR3 nucleotides read TGCGCCAGCAGCTTGGACAGGGGGGCCACTGAAGCTTTCTTT.

This chain uses TRBV19 with TRBJ1-2, with no clear D. Looked up from germline, CDR1 is LNHDA and CDR2 is SQIVND (reference sequence). CDR3 length: 13 residues. V gave up 5 bases and J gave up 8 bases, with 15 bases separating them. The CDR3, as DNA: TGTGCCAGTAGTCTTGAGGATGTTTGGGGCTACACCTTC. This sequence encodes CASSLEDVWGYTF. Combining the CDR3 with reference TRBV19 and TRBJ1-2 gives the whole variable domain DGGITQSPKYLFRKEGQNVTLSCEQNLNHDAMYWYRQDPGQGLRLIYYSQIVNDFQKGDIAEGYSVSREKKESFPLTVTSAQKNPTAFYLCASSLEDVWGYTFGSGTRLTVV.

The chain combines TRBV7-2 with TRBJ1-2; TRBD1 agrees at 9 bases. Germline V gene sequence: CDR1 SGHTA, CDR2 FQGNSA. The CDR3 loop spans 14 amino acids. V lost 5 bases, J lost 7 bases, and 8 bases stayed unmatched. CDR3 sequence reads: CASSPEGDRAGYTF. CDR3 sequence (DNA): TGTGCCAGCAGCCCCGAGGGGGACAGGGCTGGCTACACCTTC.

This clone has a single count. V and J are TRBV29-1 and TRBJ2-2, with a possible D match to TRBD1 (6 bases). Germline-derived CDR1 and CDR2 are SQVTM and ANQGSEA. There are 16 residues in the CDR3. V was clipped by 7 bases and J by 5 bases, with 23 bases between them. The CDR3 sequence: CSAAGSTGKTTGELFF. CDR3 in DNA: TGCAGCGCCGCCGGGTCAACAGGGAAAACAACCGGGGAGCTGTTTTTT.

This clone was picked up a small number of times. V gene TRBV19 combines with J gene TRBJ1-2; D unclear. The V gene lost 5 bases and the J gene lost 8 bases, with 9 bases spanning the gap. CDR1 is LNHDA and CDR2 is SQIVND in the germline V gene (reference sequence). The CDR3 consists of 11 residues. The CDR3 sequence: CASSWLEGYTF. The CDR3 DNA reads TGTGCCAGTAGTTGGTTGGAGGGCTACACCTTC.

The rearrangement links TRBV3-1 (or the pseudogene TRBV3-2) to TRBJ2-7; possibly TRBD1 for D (6 bases). The CDR3 covers 13 residues. CDR1 and CDR2 (germline): LGHDT, YNNKEL (reference sequence). V was pared by 4 bases and J by 2 bases, with 9 bases between. The CDR3 DNA sequence: TGTGCCAGCAGCCCAGGGGTGGCCTACGAGCAGTACTTC. This sequence encodes CASSPGVAYEQYF.

The rearrangement uses TRBV6-5 and TRBJ1-3; a weak D match, TRBD1 (5 bases). CDR3 size: 14 residues. Trimming shortened V by 6 bases and J by 5 bases, and 14 bases separated the two germline ends. The germline CDR1 and CDR2 sequences are MNHEY and SVGAGI. CDR3 bases: TGTGCCAGCAGCTCAGGGAATCAGCGAAACACCATATATTTT. This sequence encodes CASSSGNQRNTIYF.